The 30 T cell receptor beta chains given below trace back to one sample, sequenced in a study of PD-1 blockade in classical Hodgkin lymphoma. Repertoires were generated with immunoSEQ multiplex PCR, while TCRdb's copy carries only in-frame clones and drops some. Found here are some 96,000 clones, approximately 94% of them singletons; the top ten hold roughly 2.1%. As to time point: cycle 4 day 1 (C4D1), after 5 to 7 weeks of nivolumab. In every patient, relapse followed autologous stem cell transplantation, while exposure to brentuximab vedotin differed. The specimen was peripheral blood mononuclear cells (PBMCs), collected before the fourth cycle of nivolumab. The receptors shown here come from a human donor with classical Hodgkin lymphoma.

The CDR3 DNA follows: TGTGCCAGTAGTATCCCGGGGGATTCCTATGGCTACACCTTC. Protein sequence: CASSIPGDSYGYTF. The chain has TRBV19 and TRBJ1-2, with D possibly being TRBD1 (5 bases). CDR1 is LNHDA and CDR2 is SQIVND in the germline V gene (reference sequence). The CDR3 length is 14 residues. Trimming shortened V by 3 bases and J by 4 bases, and 12 bases separated the two germline ends.

This chain joins TRBV19 and TRBJ1-1; perhaps TRBD1 as D (5 bases). This CDR3 has 16 amino acids. Trimming removed 7 bases at V and 5 bases at J, with 23 bases between. The germline V gene encodes CDR1 LNHDA and CDR2 SQIVND (reference sequence). The CDR3 spells CASTNSWGRSLTEAFF. CDR3 nucleotide sequence: TGTGCCAGTACAAACTCCTGGGGCAGGAGCCTAACTGAAGCTTTCTTT.

The chain is built from TRBV14 and TRBJ2-3; D unresolved. V gave up 3 bases and J gave up 1 base, with 8 bases separating them. The CDR3 extends over 14 amino acids. Germline values: CDR1 SGHDN, CDR2 FVKESK. The CDR3 coding sequence is TGTGCCAGCAGCCACTACTCCCGCACAGATACGCAGTATTTT. Its translation: CASSHYSRTDTQYF.

J is TRBJ1-3 and V is TRBV5-6; D may be TRBD1 (5 bases). Germline V gives CDR1 SGHDT, CDR2 YYEEEE. The germline V and J ends were trimmed by 0 bases and 7 bases, with 11 bases remaining between them. The CDR3 has 14 residues. The CDR3 DNA reads as TGTGCCAGCAGCTTGGACCTAGGGACGAACACCATATATTTT. Residues: CASSLDLGTNTIYF. The full variable domain, with the rest looked up from reference TRBV5-6 and TRBJ1-3, is DAGVTQSPTHLIKTRGQQVTLRCSPKSGHDTVSWYQQALGQGPQFIFQYYEEEERQRGNFPDRFSGHQFPNYSSELNVNALLLGDSALYLCASSLDLGTNTIYFGEGSWLTVV.

The rearrangement joins TRBV21-1 to TRBJ1-5; TRBD1, the table's D call, was not compared with the DNA. TRBV21-1 is a listed pseudogene. The CDR3 sequence is 18 residues long. The CDR3 region has the DNA TGTGCCAGCAGCAGAACGACAGGGGCAACCCCCTTCAATCAGCCCCAGCATTTT. This sequence encodes CASSRTTGATPFNQPQHF.

V and J are TRBV6-1 and TRBJ1-1, with 7 bases aligning to TRBD1. V gave up 1 base and J gave up 4 bases; unmatched junction bases: 6. Germline V gives CDR1 MNHNS, CDR2 SASEGT. This CDR3 spans 15 amino acids. The CDR3 sequence: CASSEGTGATTEAFF. CDR3 nucleotide sequence: TGTGCCAGCAGTGAAGGTACAGGGGCAACCACTGAAGCTTTCTTT.

The chain employs TRBV28 and TRBJ2-3; 7 bases fit TRBD2. V trimming: 2 bases; J trimming: 11 bases; junction bases outside the gene matches: 4. Germline-derived CDR1 and CDR2 are MDHEN and SYDVKM. The length of the CDR3 is 12 residues. The chain's CDR3 is CASSLGLAEQYF. CDR3 DNA: TGTGCCAGCAGTTTAGGTCTAGCGGAGCAGTATTTT.

The chain recombines TRBV27 with TRBJ2-7, with TRBD2 matching over 9 bases. This CDR3 has 15 amino acids. The trim removed 5 bases at V and 5 bases at J, leaving 10 bases unmatched. Germline loops: CDR1 MNHEY, CDR2 SMNVEV (reference sequence). CDR3 sequence (DNA): TGTGCCAGCAGTCCCATAGCGGGAGTCGTAAACGAGCAGTACTTC. Translating it yields CASSPIAGVVNEQYF.

The genes are TRBV7-9 and TRBJ2-7; 11 nucleotides match TRBD2. Trimming took 6 bases from V and 7 from J; bases not matched to a gene: 5. This CDR3 contains 13 residues. Germline loops: CDR1 SEHNR, CDR2 FQNEAQ (reference sequence). CDR3 in amino acids: CASRLAGEREQYF. The CDR3 region has the DNA TGTGCCAGCAGACTAGCGGGAGAGCGGGAGCAGTACTTC.

V is TRBV28 and J is TRBJ2-7; TRBD2 matches 7 bases. This CDR3 has 17 amino acids. Germline V gene sequence: CDR1 MDHEN, CDR2 SYDVKM. Trimming cost V 3 bases and J 0 bases; bases outside gene matches: 11. CDR3 in DNA: TGTGCCAGCAGTTTTTCCTCAAGCGGGACCCCCTCCTACGAGCAGTACTTC. It specifies CASSFSSSGTPSYEQYF.

This rearrangement joins TRBV6-1 to TRBJ1-2; D remains ambiguous. CDR3 length: 13 residues. Germline lookup yields CDR1 MNHNS and CDR2 SASEGT. V dropped 2 bases and J dropped 8 bases, with 12 bases sitting between them. The DNA for the CDR3 is TGTGCCAGCAGTGAACTGGGTGGGCGCGGCTACACCTTC. This translates into CASSELGGRGYTF.

The chain uses TRBV30 and TRBJ2-7, with 12 positions matching TRBD2. Germline CDR1 reads GTSNPN; CDR2 reads SVGIG (reference sequence). The ends lost 3 bases at V and 4 bases at J; junction bases unmatched: 7. CDR3 length equals 15 residues. In DNA form, the CDR3 reads TGTGCCTGGAGCTATGCGGGACTAGCGGGTTACGAGCAGTACTTC. It encodes CAWSYAGLAGYEQYF.

The V call is TRBV7-8, the J call TRBJ2-5; D remains ambiguous. Between the trimmed V and J ends, which lost 0 bases and 5 bases, there was a span of 7 bases. From germline, CDR1 is SGHVS and CDR2 FQNEAQ. This CDR3 has 13 residues. The DNA for the CDR3 is TGTGCCAGCAGCTTAGCTGGGCGCGAGACCCAGTACTTC. Its protein is CASSLAGRETQYF.

This sequence joins TRBV15 and TRBJ2-2, with TRBD2 matching over 9 bases. V gave up 1 base and J gave up 5 bases; unmatched junction bases: 5. Germline CDR1 is LNHNV and CDR2 is YYDKDF (reference sequence). The CDR3 has 16 residues. CDR3 region: CATSRVGGRGTGELFF. CDR3 nucleotides: TGTGCCACCAGCAGAGTGGGCGGGAGGGGAACCGGGGAGCTGTTTTTT.

This clone was recorded only once. The CDR3: CASSAAPPGGAGYGYTF. The DNA of the CDR3 is TGTGCCAGCAGTGCCGCCCCACCGGGGGGCGCTGGTTATGGCTACACCTTC. The chain carries TRBV2 and TRBJ1-2, with D maybe TRBD1 (6 bases). Germline lookup yields CDR1 SNHLY and CDR2 FYNNEI. V gave up 4 bases and J gave up 5 bases, with 23 bases separating them. The CDR3 totals 17 residues. Using reference TRBV2 and TRBJ1-2 for the parts outside the CDR3, the full variable domain is EPEVTQTPSHQVTQMGQEVILRCVPISNHLYFYWYRQILGQKVEFLVSFYNNEISEKSEIFDDQFSVERPDGSNFTLKIRSTKLEDSAMYFCASSAAPPGGAGYGYTFGSGTRLTVV.

The rearrangement uses TRBV9 and TRBJ1-1; D remains ambiguous. Germline V CDR1 and CDR2: SGDLS, YYNGEE. The CDR3 covers 13 residues. Trimming took off 0 bases at V and 3 bases at J, with 6 bases between the two ends. The DNA for the CDR3 is TGTGCCAGCAGCGTAGCCTGGGACACTGAAGCTTTCTTT. It yields the protein CASSVAWDTEAFF.

J is TRBJ2-5 and V is TRBV2, with D perhaps matching TRBD1 (6 bases). This CDR3 has 15 amino acids. The V gene's germline CDR1 is SNHLY and CDR2 FYNNEI. Trimming took off 1 base at V and 4 bases at J, with 13 bases between the two ends. Written as DNA, the CDR3 is TGTGCCAGCAGTGAAGAGATCAGGGGTGGAGAGACCCAGTACTTC. Translating it yields CASSEEIRGGETQYF.

The V gene is TRBV27, the J gene TRBJ2-3, with D perhaps matching TRBD2 (7 bases). This CDR3 region has 14 residues. V lost 3 bases and J lost 6, with 13 bases in between. From germline, CDR1 is MNHEY and CDR2 SMNVEV (reference sequence). DNA of the CDR3: TGTGCCAGCAGTTTTAGGGGGAGGGCGGATACGCAGTATTTT. As protein: CASSFRGRADTQYF.

V is TRBV6-4 and J is TRBJ1-5; perhaps TRBD1 as D (5 bases). Trimming pared 3 bases from V and 6 bases from J, leaving 9 bases between. Germline V gene sequence: CDR1 MRHNA, CDR2 SNTAGT. The CDR3 runs to 13 residues. Written as DNA, the CDR3 is TGTGCCAGCAGTGAAGGAACAGGTCAGCCCCAGCATTTT. Protein product: CASSEGTGQPQHF.

The chain links TRBV5-6 to TRBJ2-1; tentatively, D is TRBD2 (6 bases). V was cut by 4 bases and J by 0 bases, with 11 bases left in between. The CDR3 spans 15 residues. Germline lookup yields CDR1 SGHDT and CDR2 YYEEEE. This CDR3 reads CASSQGLSSYNEQFF. The DNA of the CDR3 is TGTGCCAGCAGCCAGGGACTTAGCTCCTACAATGAGCAGTTCTTC. The whole variable domain, remainder taken from reference TRBV5-6 and TRBJ2-1, is DAGVTQSPTHLIKTRGQQVTLRCSPKSGHDTVSWYQQALGQGPQFIFQYYEEEERQRGNFPDRFSGHQFPNYSSELNVNALLLGDSALYLCASSQGLSSYNEQFFGPGTRLTVL.

The chain is built from TRBV28 and TRBJ2-2; D gene uncertain. There are 14 residues in the CDR3. Trimming stripped 4 bases from V and 8 bases from J, with 14 bases between. Germline V lookup: CDR1 MDHEN, CDR2 SYDVKM. This CDR3 reads CASSWAGTLGELFF. The CDR3 DNA sequence: TGTGCCAGCAGTTGGGCTGGAACTTTAGGGGAGCTGTTTTTT.

This clone appeared once. The genes are TRBV28 and TRBJ1-1; D call uncertain. Trimming cost V 3 bases and J 0 bases, with 5 bases left between them. CDR1 and CDR2 (germline): MDHEN, SYDVKM. CDR3 length: 13 residues. CDR3 coding DNA: TGTGCCAGCAGTTTTAGCTTGAACACTGAAGCTTTCTTT. As protein: CASSFSLNTEAFF.

The chain employs TRBV5-1 and TRBJ2-7; D is perhaps TRBD1 (6 bases). The CDR3 runs to 13 residues. V was cut by 4 bases and J by 2 bases, with 10 bases left in between. Germline lookup yields CDR1 SGHRS and CDR2 YFSETQ. The CDR3 DNA reads as TGCGCCAGCAGCCTGACAGGCCCCTACGAGCAGTACTTC. Its translation is CASSLTGPYEQYF.

The chain uses TRBV28 and TRBJ1-2, with 9 bases that match TRBD1. This CDR3 comprises 15 residues. Trimming took 3 bases from V and 7 from J; bases not matched to a gene: 9. Germline V gene lookup returns CDR1 MDHEN and CDR2 SYDVKM. This CDR3 is CASSLPGTGSSGYTF. The CDR3, as DNA: TGTGCCAGCAGTTTGCCGGGGACAGGGTCCTCTGGCTACACCTTC.

The chain recombines TRBV12-5 with TRBJ2-7; D may match TRBD1 or TRBD2 (5 bases each). Germline CDR1 reads LGHNT; CDR2 reads FRNRAP. The germline V and J ends were trimmed by 5 bases and 4 bases, with 15 bases remaining between them. The CDR3 totals 14 residues. CDR3 loop: CASGPRDAGYEQYF. The DNA for the CDR3 is TGTGCTAGTGGTCCACGGGACGCAGGTTACGAGCAGTACTTC.

This chain connects TRBV9 to TRBJ2-2; 10 nucleotides line up with TRBD2. Germline-derived CDR1 and CDR2 are SGDLS and YYNGEE. This CDR3 spans 16 amino acids. The ends lost 1 base at V and 4 bases at J; junction bases unmatched: 4. CDR3 in amino acids: CASSVRLAGVTGELFF. The CDR3 nucleotides read TGTGCCAGCAGCGTAAGACTAGCGGGCGTCACCGGGGAGCTGTTTTTT.

The J gene is TRBJ2-1, the V gene TRBV10-3; no reliable D call. The germline V gene has CDR1 ENHRY and CDR2 SYGVKD. This CDR3 has 15 residues. V was clipped by 0 bases and J by 8 bases, with 14 bases between them. CDR3 sequence: CAISESKTLPDEQFF. CDR3 DNA sequence: TGTGCCATCAGTGAGTCGAAGACCTTACCCGATGAGCAGTTCTTC.

This clone showed up just a few times. This sequence joins TRBV11-2 and TRBJ2-7, with 7 bases fitting TRBD1. The CDR3 has 13 amino acids. CDR1 and CDR2 from the germline V gene are SGHAT and FQNNGV. V was pared by 4 bases and J by 2 bases, with 2 bases of the junction left unmatched. CDR3 region: CASSSGQTYEQYF. The CDR3 bases are TGTGCCAGCAGCTCGGGACAGACCTACGAGCAGTACTTC. The full variable domain, in which reference TRBV11-2 and TRBJ2-7 provide the parts outside the CDR3, is EAGVAQSPRYKIIEKRQSVAFWCNPISGHATLYWYQQILGQGPKLLIQFQNNGVVDDSQLPKDRFSAERLKGVDSTLKIQPAKLEDSAVYLCASSSGQTYEQYFGPGTRLTVT.

J is TRBJ2-2 and V is TRBV2; possibly TRBD1 for D (5 bases). CDR3 size: 14 residues. The germline CDR1 and CDR2 sequences are SNHLY and FYNNEI. V gave up 5 bases and J gave up 5 bases, with 12 bases separating them. The CDR3 DNA reads as TGTGCCAGCAGTTCCCAGGGTGAGACCGGGGAGCTGTTTTTT. Translating gives CASSSQGETGELFF.

The rearrangement links TRBV5-1 to TRBJ2-5, with 9 bases matching TRBD1. CDR3 length: 18 residues. The trim removed 2 bases at V and 3 bases at J, leaving 14 bases unmatched. Germline loops: CDR1 SGHRS, CDR2 YFSETQ. In nucleotides, the CDR3 is TGCGCCAGCAGCTTAAGGTGGGACAGGGTGGCCTCGAAAGAGACCCAGTACTTC. Amino acids: CASSLRWDRVASKETQYF. The full variable domain, rest sourced from reference TRBV5-1 and TRBJ2-5, is KAGVTQTPRYLIKTRGQQVTLSCSPISGHRSVSWYQQTPGQGLQFLFEYFSETQRNKGNFPGRFSGRQFSNSRSEMNVSTLELGDSALYLCASSLRWDRVASKETQYFGPGTRLLVL.